A selection of T cell receptor beta chains follows, all from one sample in a study of blood T cell repertoires in COVID-19. TCRdb's table, derived via immunoSEQ multiplex PCR, lists solely in-frame clones and lacks some. Altogether more than 150,000 clones are present, 70% to 80% being singletons, with the ten largest covering about 13%. Specimen: peripheral blood. Every receptor here comes from a man aged 45-65 years who had recovered from COVID-19. Both conserved end residues are part of each CDR3. Each record gives: D gene, V gene, J gene, clone size, CDR3 DNA, CDR3 protein. The D gene is left open where the match is weak. Part of the rows lack a size; the others show once, few, many or a class for expanded clones.

>TRBD1|TRBV18|TRBJ2-7|NA
TGTGCCAGCTCACTCGGACAGGTCGTCGACGAGCAGTACTTC
CASSLGQVVDEQYF
>TRBD1|TRBV9|TRBJ1-3|NA
TGTGCCAGCAGCGCCACAGGGGACGGAAACACCATATATTTT
CASSATGDGNTIYF
>NA|TRBV18|TRBJ1-1|few
TGTGCCAGCTCACCGACACCGAATGAAGCTTTCTTT
CASSPTPNEAFF
>TRBD1|TRBV5-1|TRBJ1-4|NA
TGCGCCAGCAGCCCGGGACAGGGTGATGAAAAACTGTTTTTT
CASSPGQGDEKLFF
>NA|TRBV7-2|TRBJ2-7|NA
TGTGCCAGCAGCTCCTCCAGGTACGAGCAGTACTTC
CASSSSRYEQYF
>NA|TRBV7-2|TRBJ1-1|many
TGTGCCAGCAGCCTGGACAGTGACACTGAAGCTTTCTTT
CASSLDSDTEAFF
>TRBD2|TRBV5-1|TRBJ2-3|NA
TGCGCCAGCACCTCTGGGGCGGGAGGGATCACAGATACGCAGTATTTT
CASTSGAGGITDTQYF
>TRBD1|TRBV16|TRBJ1-5|NA
TGTGCCAGCAGCCATGACAGGGGGGAACAGCCCCAGCATTTT
CASSHDRGEQPQHF
>NA|TRBV6-2/TRBV6-3|TRBJ1-5|few
TGTGCCAGCAGTACACAGGGATCTCAGCCCCAGCATTTT
CASSTQGSQPQHF
>TRBD2|TRBV6-5|TRBJ2-7|NA
TGTGCCAGCAGTTACGCCTCCCGGGGGGGGCAGTACTTC
CASSYASRGGQYF
>TRBD2|TRBV28|TRBJ2-1|NA
TGTGCCAGCAGCTCCGGGACTAGCAACATCAATGAGCAGTTCTTC
CASSSGTSNINEQFF
>NA|TRBV27|TRBJ2-7|NA
TGTGCCAGCAGTTTAGACACAGGGGGGGAAGAGCAGTACTTC
CASSLDTGGEEQYF
>NA|TRBV4-1|TRBJ2-5|NA
TGCGCCAGCAGCCAAGATGCAGGGGAAGAGACCCAGTACTTC
CASSQDAGEETQYF
>NA|TRBV7-2|TRBJ1-2|few
TGTGCCAGCAGCTTAGCAAGGGGGGGCTACACCTTC
CASSLARGGYTF
>TRBD1|TRBV9|TRBJ2-1|NA
TGTGCCAGCAGCGTAGACCCCGTGGGACAGGGATATCTGTTCTTC
CASSVDPVGQGYLFF
>NA|TRBV5-1|TRBJ1-4|few
TGCGCCAGCAGCTTGAACGCCGGGATGGAAAAACTGTTTTTT
CASSLNAGMEKLFF